The clone carrying this T cell receptor beta chain was counted between two and nine times. The same CDR3 arises from other DNA sequences in this sample as well. Germline loops: CDR1 SGHRS, CDR2 YFSETQ. V was shortened by 0 bases and J by 2 bases, with 9 bases between the two germline ends. The CDR3 extends over 15 amino acids. The data derive from a study of blood T cell repertoires in COVID-19. Sequencing used immunoSEQ multiplex PCR; TCRdb keeps in-frame clones, though not all of them. This table holds about 220,000 clones, roughly 84% found once. This clonotype was obtained from a woman older than 75 with acute or convalescent COVID-19. The V call is TRBV5-1, the J call TRBJ1-5; maybe TRBD1 (5 bases). Sequenced sample: peripheral blood. CDR3: CASSLEGQGNQPQHF. In nucleotides, the CDR3 is TGCGCCAGCAGCTTGGAGGGGCAGGGCAATCAGCCCCAGCATTTT.